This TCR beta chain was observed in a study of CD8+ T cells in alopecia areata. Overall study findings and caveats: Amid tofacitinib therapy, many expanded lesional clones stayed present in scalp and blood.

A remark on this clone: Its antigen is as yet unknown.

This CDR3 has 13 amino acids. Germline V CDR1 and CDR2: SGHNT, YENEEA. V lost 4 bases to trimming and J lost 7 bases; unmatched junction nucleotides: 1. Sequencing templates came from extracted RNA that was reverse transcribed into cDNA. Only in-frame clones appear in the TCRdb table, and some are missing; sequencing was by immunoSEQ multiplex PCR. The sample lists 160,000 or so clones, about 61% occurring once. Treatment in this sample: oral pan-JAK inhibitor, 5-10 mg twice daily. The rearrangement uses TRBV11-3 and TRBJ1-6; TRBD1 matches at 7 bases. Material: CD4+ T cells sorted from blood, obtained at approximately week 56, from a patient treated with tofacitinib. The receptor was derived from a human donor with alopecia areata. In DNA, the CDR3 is TGTGCCAGCAGCTCGGGACAGAATTCACCCCTCCACTTT. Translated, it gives CASSSGQNSPLHF.